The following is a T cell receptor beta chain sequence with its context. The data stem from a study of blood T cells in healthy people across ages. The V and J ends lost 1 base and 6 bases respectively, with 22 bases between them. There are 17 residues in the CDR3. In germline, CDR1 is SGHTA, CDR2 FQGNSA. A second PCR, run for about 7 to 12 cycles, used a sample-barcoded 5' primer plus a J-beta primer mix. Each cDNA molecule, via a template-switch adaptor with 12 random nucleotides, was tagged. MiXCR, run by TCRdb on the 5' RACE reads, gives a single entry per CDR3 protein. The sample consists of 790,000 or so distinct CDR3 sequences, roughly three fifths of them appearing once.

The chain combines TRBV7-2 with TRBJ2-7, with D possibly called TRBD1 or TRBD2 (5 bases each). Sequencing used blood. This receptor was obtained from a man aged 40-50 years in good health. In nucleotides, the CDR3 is TGTGCCAGCAGCTTAGGTCCTCGGGGCTACCTTTTGGGCGAGCAGTACTTC. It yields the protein CASSLGPRGYLLGEQYF.